These 10 T cell receptor beta chains share one sample of origin, sequenced in a study of T cell responses to AZD1222 COVID-19 vaccine. Repertoires were generated with immunoSEQ multiplex PCR, while TCRdb's copy carries only in-frame clones and drops some. The sample carries over 100,000 clones, approximately 86% recorded once. The source was peripheral blood, collected on day 0 of MenACWY control vaccination. Every receptor here comes from an adult in good health.

The V gene is TRBV6-2 or TRBV6-3, the J gene TRBJ2-7; no reliable D call. The CDR3 consists of 14 residues. With 2 bases removed from V and 5 bases from J, the gap between germline ends came to 13 bases. Germline V gives CDR1 MNHEY, CDR2 SVGEGT. The CDR3 sequence: CASSYDAGSHEQYF. The DNA of the CDR3 is TGTGCCAGCAGTTACGATGCAGGTTCCCACGAGCAGTACTTC.

The chain combines TRBV27 with TRBJ1-4, with TRBD1 matching over 7 bases. Germline V gives CDR1 MNHEY, CDR2 SMNVEV (reference sequence). Losses at the gene ends were 6 bases for V and 7 bases for J; bases not matched to a gene: 5. The CDR3 consists of 13 residues. CDR3 DNA sequence: TGTGCCAGCAGCTTACAGGGGTCTGAAAAACTGTTTTTT. This codes for CASSLQGSEKLFF.

This chain joins TRBV7-9 and TRBJ1-1, with TRBD1 identical over 7 bases. The CDR3 covers 13 residues. Germline-derived CDR1 and CDR2 are SEHNR and FQNEAQ (reference sequence). With V trimmed by 11 bases and J by 3 bases, 9 bases remained unmatched. CDR3 region: CAEFEGADTEAFF. As DNA, the CDR3 is TGTGCCGAATTCGAGGGGGCAGACACTGAAGCTTTCTTT.

The J gene is TRBJ1-4, the V gene TRBV4-1; D ambiguous. Germline V lookup: CDR1 MGHRA, CDR2 YSYEKL. This CDR3 has 14 amino acids. V shed 1 base and J shed 5 bases, with 8 bases lying between them. As DNA, the CDR3 is TGCGCCAGCAGCCAAGGCAACAGAAATGAAAAACTGTTTTTT. Its protein is CASSQGNRNEKLFF.

This chain joins TRBV5-6 and TRBJ2-3; no definite D call. Trimming pared 0 bases from V and 0 bases from J, leaving 11 bases between. Germline CDR1 reads SGHDT; CDR2 reads YYEEEE. This CDR3 has 16 amino acids. This chain's CDR3 is CASSLVGADSTDTQYF. In nucleotides, the CDR3 is TGTGCCAGCAGCTTGGTGGGTGCCGATAGCACAGATACGCAGTATTTT.

The CDR3 DNA reads as TGTGCCTGGAGGCGGCTAGCGGGGGTTTGGGGGGGCACCGGGGAGCTGTTTTTT. Residues: CAWRRLAGVWGGTGELFF. The chain is built from TRBV30 and TRBJ2-2, with 10 bases lining up with TRBD2. The trim removed 3 bases at V and 4 bases at J, leaving 14 bases unmatched. The CDR3 is made up of 18 amino acids. Germline CDR1 and CDR2: GTSNPN and SVGIG (reference sequence). The entire variable domain, with the rest obtained from reference TRBV30 and TRBJ2-2, is as follows: SQTIHQWPATLVQPVGSPLSLECTVEGTSNPNLYWYRQAAGRGLQLLFYSVGIGQISSEVPQNLSASRPQDRQFILSSKKLLLSDSGFYLCAWRRLAGVWGGTGELFFGEGSRLTVL.

The V call is TRBV3-1 (or the pseudogene TRBV3-2), the J call TRBJ2-7; D uncertain. V lost 0 bases and J lost 5, with 11 bases in between. This CDR3 is 14 amino acids long. Germline CDR1 LGHDT, CDR2 YNNKEL (reference sequence). The chain's CDR3 is CASSQDGSPHEQYF. CDR3 sequence (DNA): TGTGCCAGCAGCCAAGATGGTTCCCCTCACGAGCAGTACTTC.

The chain has TRBV7-6 and TRBJ1-2, with TRBD1 matching over 7 bases. V gave up 1 base and J gave up 0 bases; unmatched junction bases: 11. The CDR3 length is 18 residues. Germline loops: CDR1 SGHVS, CDR2 FNYEAQ. The CDR3 protein is CASSLGWGTAQTNYGYTF. The CDR3 nucleotides read TGTGCCAGCAGCTTAGGGTGGGGGACAGCACAAACTAACTATGGCTACACCTTC.

The J gene is TRBJ1-5, the V gene TRBV2; D possibly corresponds to TRBD1 (6 bases). The CDR3 length is 14 residues. Germline CDR1 SNHLY, CDR2 FYNNEI. Trimming took 2 bases from V and 4 from J, leaving 9 bases between them. The CDR3, as DNA: TGTGCCAGCAGTGAATTAGGACAGAATCAGCCCCAGCATTTT. As protein: CASSELGQNQPQHF.

J is TRBJ2-1 and V is TRBV4-3; D possibly corresponds to TRBD2 (5 bases). The V end lost 1 base, the J end lost 0 bases, and 19 bases lay between the germline ends. CDR3 size: 19 residues. Germline lookup yields CDR1 LGHNA and CDR2 YSLEER. The CDR3 sequence is CASSQGVTELGSSYNEQFF. For the CDR3, the DNA is TGCGCCAGCAGCCAAGGGGTTACGGAGCTTGGGAGCTCCTACAATGAGCAGTTCTTC.